The next 27 T cell receptor beta chains were all read from a single sample in a study of blood T cell repertoires in COVID-19. This table comes from immunoSEQ multiplex PCR, and its TCRdb copy is limited to in-frame clones, with some not included. The sample yields 300,000 to 450,000 clones, about 89% seen once. Source material: peripheral blood. These receptor sequences come from a woman aged 55 to 70 with COVID-19, enrolled during active disease.

J is TRBJ1-4 and V is TRBV25-1; 9 bases are a match to TRBD1. The CDR3 spans 16 residues. Germline CDR1 is MGHDK and CDR2 is SYGVNS. Trimming cost V 2 bases and J 6 bases; bases outside gene matches: 7. CDR3 region: CASSEGTGTHDEKLFF. The CDR3 region has the DNA TGTGCCAGCAGTGAAGGGACAGGGACACACGATGAAAAACTGTTTTTT.

The rearrangement joins TRBV10-2 to TRBJ1-4; tentatively, D is TRBD1 (5 bases). The CDR3 sequence is 17 residues long. V lost 4 bases and J lost 4, with 19 bases in between. Germline V CDR1 and CDR2: WSHSY, SAAADI. The CDR3 here is CASSGSGRGGNNEKLFF. CDR3 sequence (DNA): TGCGCCAGCAGTGGGAGCGGTAGGGGAGGTAATAATGAAAAACTGTTTTTT.

This clone appeared a few times. The chain recombines TRBV28 with TRBJ1-2; 11 bases are shared with TRBD1. The CDR3 runs 17 residues. V lost 5 bases to trimming and J lost 4 bases; unmatched junction nucleotides: 12. CDR1 and CDR2 (germline): MDHEN, SYDVKM. The CDR3 is CASSDLGGTGGGYGYTF. CDR3 nucleotides: TGTGCCAGCAGTGACCTTGGAGGGACAGGGGGTGGCTATGGCTACACCTTC.

The genes are TRBV9 and TRBJ1-2; D is uncertain. Germline assignment: CDR1 SGDLS and CDR2 YYNGEE. The CDR3 loop spans 13 amino acids. V was trimmed by 0 bases and J by 3 bases, leaving 6 bases between them. The CDR3, as DNA: TGTGCCAGCAGCGTAGCTACAGACTATGGCTACACCTTC. It specifies CASSVATDYGYTF.

The rearrangement uses TRBV11-3 and TRBJ2-7, with 12 bases that match TRBD1. The V segment lost 5 bases and the J segment 1 base; nucleotides outside the gene matches: 3. The CDR3 totals 15 residues. Germline loops: CDR1 SGHNT, CDR2 YENEEA. In nucleotides, the CDR3 is TGTGCCAGCAGCGGGGGACAGGGGGCTTCCTACGAGCAGTACTTC. The encoded protein is CASSGGQGASYEQYF. Full variable domain (missing parts from reference TRBV11-3 and TRBJ2-7): EAGVVQSPRYKIIEKKQPVAFWCNPISGHNTLYWYLQNLGQGPELLIRYENEEAVDDSQLPKDRFSAERLKGVDSTLKIQPAELGDSAVYLCASSGGQGASYEQYFGPGTRLTVT.

V usage is TRBV10-1 and J usage is TRBJ1-5; D remains ambiguous. The CDR3 length is 14 residues. Per germline, CDR1 WNHNN and CDR2 SYGVQD (reference sequence). V was shortened by 10 bases and J by 4 bases, with 17 bases between the two germline ends. The CDR3 protein is CATAGRVRNQPQHF. As DNA, the CDR3 is TGCGCCACTGCCGGCCGGGTTAGGAATCAGCCCCAGCATTTT.

The chain joins TRBV30 to TRBJ1-2; unclear D gene. The CDR3 sequence is 12 residues long. With 0 bases removed from V and 7 bases from J, the gap between germline ends came to 9 bases. Germline V gene data show CDR1 as GTSNPN and CDR2 as SVGIG (reference sequence). CDR3 amino acids: CAWSVSPGGYTF. DNA for the CDR3: TGTGCCTGGAGTGTATCCCCCGGTGGCTACACCTTC. Together with reference TRBV30 and TRBJ1-2, the CDR3 gives the full variable domain: SQTIHQWPATLVQPVGSPLSLECTVEGTSNPNLYWYRQAAGRGLQLLFYSVGIGQISSEVPQNLSASRPQDRQFILSSKKLLLSDSGFYLCAWSVSPGGYTFGSGTRLTVV.

V gene TRBV4-2 combines with J gene TRBJ1-1, with D hard to call. V lost 4 bases and J lost 3, with 15 bases in between. Germline CDR1 and CDR2: LGHNA and YNFKEQ. This CDR3 spans 15 amino acids. This CDR3 reads CASSLGRARDTEAFF. CDR3 in DNA: TGTGCCAGCAGCCTGGGGAGGGCACGCGACACTGAAGCTTTCTTT.

The chain recombines TRBV5-1 with TRBJ1-3; perhaps TRBD1 as D (5 bases). The germline CDR1 and CDR2 sequences are SGHRS and YFSETQ. The CDR3 contains 16 residues. The V end was cut by 0 bases, the J end by 1 base, with 11 bases between. CDR3 sequence: CASSLAPRESGNTIYF. Here the CDR3 DNA reads TGCGCCAGCAGCTTGGCCCCCAGGGAATCTGGAAACACCATATATTTT.

This clone was detected only a few times. The J gene is TRBJ1-6, the V gene TRBV18; D is undetermined. CDR1 KGHSH and CDR2 LQKENI come from the germline V gene. This CDR3 region has 13 residues. The V gene lost 3 bases and the J gene lost 7 bases, with 7 bases spanning the gap. CDR3 residues: CASSPYLNSPLHF. Here the CDR3 DNA reads TGTGCCAGCTCACCTTACTTAAATTCACCCCTCCACTTT.

V gene TRBV10-2 combines with J gene TRBJ2-1; 14 bases map to TRBD2. J was trimmed by 1 base and V by 7 bases; bases with no gene match: 3. The germline V gene has CDR1 WSHSY and CDR2 SAAADI. This CDR3 is 16 amino acids long. The CDR3 nucleotides read TGCGCCAGCATTGGACTAGCGGGGGGTTCCTACAATGAGCAGTTCTTC. Amino acids: CASIGLAGGSYNEQFF.

V is TRBV18 and J is TRBJ2-7; TRBD2 might be the D (6 bases). This CDR3 comprises 15 residues. V was shortened by 3 bases and J by 5 bases, with 17 bases between the two germline ends. Germline V gives CDR1 KGHSH, CDR2 LQKENI. This CDR3 is CASSPPRGGIDEQYF. The CDR3 bases are TGTGCCAGCTCACCCCCCCGGGGAGGAATAGACGAGCAGTACTTC.

J is TRBJ1-6 and V is TRBV7-3, with D possibly being TRBD1 (5 bases). Germline V gives CDR1 SGHTA, CDR2 FQGTGA. Between the trimmed V and J ends, which lost 5 bases and 5 bases, there was a span of 10 bases. The CDR3 extends over 14 amino acids. CDR3 protein: CASSHSRDNSPLHF. As DNA, the CDR3 is TGTGCCAGCAGCCACTCCAGGGATAATTCACCCCTCCACTTT. Complete variable domain (other parts from reference TRBV7-3 and TRBJ1-6): GAGVSQTPSNKVTEKGKYVELRCDPISGHTALYWYRQSLGQGPEFLIYFQGTGAADDSGLPNDRFFAVRPEGSVSTLKIQRTERGDSAVYLCASSHSRDNSPLHFGNGTRLTVT.

V is TRBV6-5 and J is TRBJ1-2, with TRBD1 matching 11 bases. The CDR3 runs 14 residues. Trimming cost V 6 bases and J 8 bases; bases outside gene matches: 8. Germline V gives CDR1 MNHEY, CDR2 SVGAGI. CDR3 region: CASSWDRGGGGYTF. The CDR3 DNA is TGTGCCAGCAGCTGGGACAGGGGGGGTGGCGGCTACACCTTC.

The chain uses TRBV11-2 and TRBJ1-1, with a weak D call TRBD1 (6 bases). Per germline, CDR1 SGHAT and CDR2 FQNNGV. Trimming stripped 1 base from V and 2 bases from J, with 17 bases between. The CDR3 covers 17 residues. The CDR3 here is CASSLGTLRGINTEAFF. CDR3 nucleotide sequence: TGTGCCAGCAGCTTAGGAACTTTAAGGGGGATAAACACTGAAGCTTTCTTT.

The V and J genes are TRBV7-3 and TRBJ1-1; D remains ambiguous. Germline V gene sequence: CDR1 SGHTA, CDR2 FQGTGA. The ends were cut back, 2 bases at V and 3 bases at J, with 10 bases in the middle. This CDR3 has 14 residues. In DNA, the CDR3 is TGTGCCAGCAGCTTAGTACAGCTGGACACTGAAGCTTTCTTT. Translated, it gives CASSLVQLDTEAFF. The full variable domain, with the rest looked up from reference TRBV7-3 and TRBJ1-1, is GAGVSQTPSNKVTEKGKYVELRCDPISGHTALYWYRQSLGQGPEFLIYFQGTGAADDSGLPNDRFFAVRPEGSVSTLKIQRTERGDSAVYLCASSLVQLDTEAFFGQGTRLTVV.

The genes are TRBV12-3 or TRBV12-4 and TRBJ1-5, with D possibly being TRBD1 (6 bases). The V end was cut by 6 bases, the J end by 8 bases, with 14 bases between. CDR3 length equals 13 residues. The CDR3 reads CASSPQNREPQHF. CDR3 bases: TGTGCCAGCAGCCCCCAAAACAGGGAGCCCCAGCATTTT.

The DNA for the CDR3 is TGTGCCAGTAGTGCCCCAGGGAAGGAGCAGTTCTTC. Protein sequence: CASSAPGKEQFF. This chain uses TRBV19 with TRBJ2-1, with D perhaps matching TRBD1 (5 bases). The CDR3 extends over 12 amino acids. In germline, CDR1 is LNHDA, CDR2 SQIVND (reference sequence). V shed 5 bases and J shed 10 bases, with 12 bases lying between them. Filled out from reference TRBV19 and TRBJ2-1, the complete variable domain reads DGGITQSPKYLFRKEGQNVTLSCEQNLNHDAMYWYRQDPGQGLRLIYYSQIVNDFQKGDIAEGYSVSREKKESFPLTVTSAQKNPTAFYLCASSAPGKEQFFGPGTRLTVL.

CDR3 residues: CASSRTSGGRGELFF. The CDR3 bases are TGTGCCAGCAGTAGGACTAGCGGGGGTCGCGGGGAGCTGTTTTTT. This chain links TRBV2 with TRBJ2-2; 13 bases agree with TRBD2. Per the germline V gene, CDR1 is SNHLY and CDR2 is FYNNEI. CDR3 length: 15 amino acids. The V gene end was trimmed by 5 bases and the J gene end by 7 bases; junction bases not matched to a gene: 4.

V and J are TRBV4-1 and TRBJ2-3; 8 bases match TRBD1. Germline CDR1 MGHRA, CDR2 YSYEKL. The CDR3 runs to 16 residues. With V trimmed by 4 bases and J by 0 bases, 6 bases remained unmatched. The CDR3 bases are TGCGCCAGCAGCCTACTCGGGACAGGCAGCACAGATACGCAGTATTTT. This codes for CASSLLGTGSTDTQYF.

CDR3 residues: CSVETLPDSTSGNTIYF. CDR3 DNA sequence: TGCAGCGTTGAGACCCTACCCGACAGTACCTCTGGAAACACCATATATTTT. The chain uses TRBV29-1 and TRBJ1-3, with D maybe TRBD1 (5 bases). The CDR3 length is 17 residues. Germline loops: CDR1 SQVTM, CDR2 ANQGSEA. The V gene lost 3 bases and the J gene lost 0 bases, with 18 bases spanning the gap. Full variable domain (missing parts from reference TRBV29-1 and TRBJ1-3): SAVISQKPSRDICQRGTSLTIQCQVDSQVTMMFWYRQQPGQSLTLIATANQGSEATYESGFVIDKFPISRPNLTFSTLTVSNMSPEDSSIYLCSVETLPDSTSGNTIYFGEGSWLTVV.

The J gene is TRBJ1-1, the V gene TRBV7-9, with TRBD1 matching over 7 bases. The CDR3 spans 14 residues. After removal of 5 bases from V and 1 base from J, the junction contained 4 bases not matched to a gene. Germline lookup yields CDR1 SEHNR and CDR2 FQNEAQ (reference sequence). This CDR3 reads CASSPGQANTEAFF. The DNA of the CDR3 is TGTGCCAGCAGCCCCGGACAGGCGAACACTGAAGCTTTCTTT.

The rearrangement uses TRBV12-3 or TRBV12-4 and TRBJ1-6; no clear D. The CDR3 totals 12 residues. Between the trimmed V and J ends, which lost 6 bases and 8 bases, there was a span of 8 bases. CDR3 coding DNA: TGTGCCAGCAGCTTCGAGCATTCACCCCTCCACTTT. It specifies CASSFEHSPLHF.

This clone turned up a few times. The chain has TRBV5-1 and TRBJ2-7; TRBD1 matches 9 bases. Germline loops: CDR1 SGHRS, CDR2 YFSETQ. After removal of 6 bases from V and 4 bases from J, the junction contained 8 bases not matched to a gene. This CDR3 is 14 amino acids long. The DNA of the CDR3 is TGCGCCAGCACTCCGGGGACAGGGCATTACGAGCAGTACTTC. Its translation is CASTPGTGHYEQYF.

This sequence joins TRBV7-9 and TRBJ1-5; weak D call: TRBD1 (5 bases). The V end lost 8 bases, the J end lost 7 bases, and 15 bases lay between the germline ends. This CDR3 contains 13 residues. CDR1 SEHNR and CDR2 FQNEAQ come from the germline V gene (reference sequence). The CDR3 DNA reads as TGTGCCAGCGGGGGGGAGGGCAGGCAGCCCCAGCATTTT. Translated, it gives CASGGEGRQPQHF. The whole variable domain, filled in from reference TRBV7-9 and TRBJ1-5, reads DTGVSQNPRHKITKRGQNVTFRCDPISEHNRLYWYRQTLGQGPEFLTYFQNEAQLEKSRLLSDRFSAERPKGSFSTLEIQRTEQGDSAMYLCASGGEGRQPQHFGDGTRLSIL.

This clone was counted a single time. The chain is built from TRBV30 and TRBJ1-4; TRBD1 matches 7 bases. Trimming took 6 bases from V and 4 from J; bases not matched to a gene: 11. Germline lookup yields CDR1 GTSNPN and CDR2 SVGIG (reference sequence). The CDR3 runs 15 residues. The CDR3 nucleotides read TGTGCCTGCTCCACAACCAGGGGGAGTAATGAAAAACTGTTTTTT. Translated: CACSTTRGSNEKLFF.

The chain couples TRBV7-9 to TRBJ2-2, with TRBD2 as a possible D gene (6 bases). This CDR3 has 16 residues. V was shortened by 3 bases and J by 8 bases, with 19 bases between the two germline ends. Germline values: CDR1 SEHNR, CDR2 FQNEAQ (reference sequence). The DNA for the CDR3 is TGTGCCAGCAGCTTTGTTCCTGGACTACATCCTGGGGAGCTGTTTTTT. It is translated as CASSFVPGLHPGELFF.